This TCR beta chain was recorded in a study of T cell repertoires in cytomegalovirus infection (dated by TCRdb to 2018 to 2020). As for the study more broadly: Alongside well-studied HLA-B-restricted epitopes, the peptide stimulations were aimed at recently identified HLA-C-restricted CMV epitopes, whose presentation resists viral immunomodulation. Donor HLA type was relevant to the analysis, as public TCR beta signatures indicated carriage of CMV infection together with the matching HLA type.

The junction shows trimming of 7 bases on V and 7 bases on J, plus 13 bases between the germline ends. The CDR3 covers 13 residues, taking in both the cysteine and the phenylalanine. The only DNA kept is the CDR3, 39 bases in frame from the first base. CDR1 and CDR2, per the germline V gene, are SGHTA and FQGNSA. The research as a whole found: In the ex vivo response, HLA-C-restricted CMV-specific TCR beta clonotypes were dominant, and in two of eight donors the single most frequent clonotype came from this HLA-C-restricted group. Carriers of CMV infection plus the relevant HLA type were discriminated by the cumulative frequency of public TCR beta family members in the study cohort and in an independent roughly 340-donor cohort.

The sample's treatment or condition label is to be understood as: in vitro stimulation with specific CMV peptide epitopes to enrich CMV-specific T cells. There are a few counts of this clonotype. There is no known antigen for this receptor. Within one base of it there is no much larger clone, and no base qualities were kept. These reads were obtained on an Illumina HiSeq 1500. The raw public data were reprocessed by TCRdb itself: fastp quality trimming at Q25, MiXCR clonotype calling, in-frame beta chains only. Every distinct CDR3 protein forms one entry, paired with its most common genes and DNA. In all, the sample holds about 770,000 distinct CDR3 sequences, and just under 30% of those were seen once. Around 13% of the sample is in the top ten clones.

Sequenced material: cultured CD8+ T cells from PBMCs, taken from culture after CMV antigen stimulation. This TCR was sampled from a human donor in good health (CMV status not recorded). Some clones in this sample may be carry-over from other donors' samples. The sequence links TRBV7-2 to TRBJ2-2, with the D segment possibly TRBD1 or TRBD2, each aligning over 5 bases. The CDR3 reads as follows: CASTLRGDGELFF. The nucleotides read TGTGCCAGCACCCTCAGAGGGGACGGGGAGCTGTTTTTT.